These 30 T cell receptor beta chains share one sample of origin, sequenced in a study of technical replicates of blood from several donors. Produced via immunoSEQ multiplex PCR; TCRdb's table is partial and in-frame only. This table holds 72,000 or so clones, about 92% found once. Sequencing was performed on T cells isolated from PBMCs. The receptors shown here come from a human donor in good health.

The chain carries TRBV7-6 and TRBJ2-3, with TRBD2 as a possible D gene (6 bases). V gave up 5 bases and J gave up 2 bases, with 11 bases separating them. Germline values: CDR1 SGHVS, CDR2 FNYEAQ. The CDR3 sequence is 14 residues long. The chain's CDR3 is CASSPRETTDTQYF. The CDR3, as DNA: TGTGCCAGCAGCCCCCGGGAGACCACAGATACGCAGTATTTT.

The V call is TRBV5-4, the J call TRBJ2-7, with TRBD1 matching over 7 bases. CDR3 length equals 14 residues. The germline CDR1 and CDR2 sequences are SGHNT and YYREEE (reference sequence). The junction had 5 bases not matched to a gene; V was cut back by 3 bases and J by 2 bases. In DNA form, the CDR3 reads TGTGCCAGCAGCTACAGGGACAGTGCCTACGAGCAGTACTTC. It is translated as CASSYRDSAYEQYF.

This sequence joins TRBV29-1 and TRBJ2-2; 7 bases are shared with TRBD2. The CDR3 extends over 15 amino acids. The junction had 6 bases not matched to a gene; V was cut back by 0 bases and J by 5 bases. Germline values: CDR1 SQVTM, CDR2 ANQGSEA. CDR3 in amino acids: CSVEDLSSGTGELFF. CDR3 in DNA: TGCAGCGTTGAAGATCTGAGTAGCGGGACCGGGGAGCTGTTTTTT.

V is TRBV2 and J is TRBJ1-1; a possible D gene is TRBD1 (6 bases). Per germline, CDR1 SNHLY and CDR2 FYNNEI. V was clipped by 8 bases and J by 2 bases, with 9 bases between them. The CDR3 totals 12 residues. CDR3 residues: CASDRRNTEAFF. The CDR3 DNA follows: TGTGCCAGCGACAGGAGAAACACTGAAGCTTTCTTT.

The chain employs TRBV9 and TRBJ2-5; TRBD1 agrees at 8 bases. The germline V gene encodes CDR1 SGDLS and CDR2 YYNGEE. This CDR3 contains 15 residues. V lost 0 bases and J lost 4; bases outside the gene matches: 5. CDR3 amino acids: CASSVDQGAGETQYF. CDR3 DNA: TGTGCCAGCAGCGTAGACCAGGGGGCGGGAGAGACCCAGTACTTC.

The chain uses TRBV30 and TRBJ2-1; D unclear. The CDR3 totals 11 residues. V was clipped by 4 bases and J by 8 bases, with 9 bases between them. Germline CDR1 reads GTSNPN; CDR2 reads SVGIG (reference sequence). Here the CDR3 reads CAWKTRDEQFF. CDR3 nucleotide sequence: TGTGCCTGGAAGACCCGGGATGAGCAGTTCTTC. Complete variable domain (other parts from reference TRBV30 and TRBJ2-1): SQTIHQWPATLVQPVGSPLSLECTVEGTSNPNLYWYRQAAGRGLQLLFYSVGIGQISSEVPQNLSASRPQDRQFILSSKKLLLSDSGFYLCAWKTRDEQFFGPGTRLTVL.

This clone has a single count. The gene calls are TRBV6-1 and TRBJ1-5; D is undetermined. V was shortened by 8 bases and J by 6 bases, with 17 bases between the two germline ends. The CDR3 consists of 14 residues. Germline V CDR1 and CDR2: MNHNS, SASEGT. The CDR3 DNA follows: TGTGCCAGCTCCGGGGAGGGAGGACGTCAGCCCCAGCATTTT. Translating gives CASSGEGGRQPQHF.

This chain links TRBV4-1 with TRBJ2-2; TRBD2 aligns across 9 bases. V gave up 0 bases and J gave up 6 bases; unmatched junction bases: 8. CDR1 is MGHRA and CDR2 is YSYEKL in the germline V gene. The CDR3 length is 17 residues. DNA for the CDR3: TGCGCCAGCAGCCAAGATACAAGCGGGAGGTCGGCCGGGGAGCTGTTTTTT. Translation: CASSQDTSGRSAGELFF.

This clone appeared once. J is TRBJ1-2 and V is TRBV10-3; 11 nucleotides line up with TRBD1. Per the germline V gene, CDR1 is ENHRY and CDR2 is SYGVKD. V dropped 10 bases and J dropped 7; count of bases not matched to a gene: 5. The CDR3 sequence is 12 residues long. The CDR3 nucleotides read TGTGCCACCTCCGGGACAGGGGGTGGCTACACCTTC. Translating it yields CATSGTGGGYTF.

This sequence joins TRBV10-1 and TRBJ1-3; D is undetermined. V shed 4 bases and J shed 1 base, with 8 bases lying between them. The CDR3 is made up of 14 amino acids. Germline values: CDR1 WNHNN, CDR2 SYGVQD (reference sequence). The CDR3 protein is CASSVGASGNTIYF. The CDR3 DNA reads TGCGCCAGCAGTGTCGGAGCATCTGGAAACACCATATATTTT.

The CDR3 sequence: CASSELLAGGPIGELFF. The CDR3 nucleotides read TGTGCCAGCAGCGAACTACTAGCGGGAGGGCCAATCGGGGAGCTGTTTTTT. The rearrangement joins TRBV9 to TRBJ2-2; 13 bases map to TRBD2. The V segment lost 3 bases and the J segment 7 bases; nucleotides outside the gene matches: 9. CDR1 is SGDLS, CDR2 YYNGEE, per germline. The length of the CDR3 is 17 residues.

V and J are TRBV4-2 and TRBJ2-7; 8 nucleotides agree with TRBD2. CDR3 length: 15 residues. Per the germline V gene, CDR1 is LGHNA and CDR2 is YNFKEQ. Losses at the gene ends were 4 bases for V and 2 bases for J; bases not matched to a gene: 7. The CDR3 coding sequence is TGTGCCAGCAGCCGGGAGCGGGAGCTAACCTACGAGCAGTACTTC. As protein: CASSRERELTYEQYF.

V is TRBV6-1 and J is TRBJ1-2; the match to TRBD1 covers 9 bases. The CDR3 loop spans 14 amino acids. Germline V gene data show CDR1 as MNHNS and CDR2 as SASEGT. V was clipped by 3 bases and J by 8 bases; unmatched bases: 7. CDR3 in amino acids: CASSDDRGIGGYTF. CDR3 bases: TGTGCCAGCAGTGATGACAGGGGGATAGGAGGCTACACCTTC.

The chain carries TRBV9 and TRBJ2-2; unclear D gene. The V gene lost 4 bases and the J gene lost 1 base, with 11 bases spanning the gap. The V gene's germline CDR1 is SGDLS and CDR2 YYNGEE. The CDR3 contains 15 residues. CDR3 in DNA: TGTGCCAGCAGCAAAACGGCTAGGAACACCGGGGAGCTGTTTTTT. Translated: CASSKTARNTGELFF.

The rearrangement links TRBV19 to TRBJ2-5; D is unresolved. The CDR3 is made up of 14 amino acids. Germline-derived CDR1 and CDR2 are LNHDA and SQIVND (reference sequence). V lost 3 bases and J 3 bases, leaving 11 bases between the germline ends. This CDR3 is CASSISPSEETQYF. DNA for the CDR3: TGTGCCAGTAGTATTAGCCCGTCCGAAGAGACCCAGTACTTC.

The V gene is TRBV15, the J gene TRBJ1-5; D call uncertain. The V gene lost 3 bases and the J gene lost 3 bases, with 3 bases spanning the gap. Germline CDR1 is LNHNV and CDR2 is YYDKDF (reference sequence). CDR3 size: 12 residues. In nucleotides, the CDR3 is TGTGCCACCAGCAGTTACAATCAGCCCCAGCATTTT. This gives the protein CATSSYNQPQHF.

The count of this clone is one. This chain connects TRBV11-3 to TRBJ1-1, with 7 bases fitting TRBD1. This CDR3 spans 13 amino acids. Germline CDR1 SGHNT, CDR2 YENEEA. V gave up 5 bases and J gave up 3 bases; unmatched junction bases: 3. DNA for the CDR3: TGTGCCAGCAGCCAGGACAGGTACACTGAAGCTTTCTTT. It translates to CASSQDRYTEAFF.

The V and J genes are TRBV10-3 and TRBJ1-5; D is ambiguous. Trimming cost V 4 bases and J 4 bases, with 5 bases left between them. The CDR3 covers 12 residues. Germline V gene data show CDR1 as ENHRY and CDR2 as SYGVKD. CDR3 protein: CAISGVNQPQHF. In nucleotides, the CDR3 is TGTGCCATCAGTGGAGTAAATCAGCCCCAGCATTTT.

The chain joins TRBV15 to TRBJ2-1; D unclear. Trimming took 0 bases from V and 13 from J, leaving 13 bases between them. The CDR3 contains 13 residues. The germline V gene has CDR1 LNHNV and CDR2 YYDKDF (reference sequence). CDR3 sequence reads: CATSRDLSNSQFF. CDR3 nucleotide sequence: TGTGCCACCAGCAGAGATCTTAGTAACTCCCAGTTCTTC.

The rearrangement joins TRBV27 to TRBJ1-2, with 9 bases matching TRBD1. In germline, CDR1 is MNHEY, CDR2 SMNVEV (reference sequence). Trimming removed 2 bases from V and 7 bases from J; junction bases left unmatched: 5. There are 14 residues in the CDR3. CDR3: CASSLKQGAFGYTF. The DNA of the CDR3 is TGTGCCAGCAGTTTAAAACAGGGGGCGTTTGGCTACACCTTC.

As to this clone: A junction boundary mismatches the germline segment, possibly from a read error. V usage is TRBV7-7 and J usage is TRBJ2-5; 8 bases line up with TRBD1. The CDR3 runs to 13 residues. Germline V gene data show CDR1 as SSHAT and CDR2 as FNYEAQ (reference sequence). The CDR3 nucleotides read TGTGCTAGCAGCGGAAACAGGGGGGAGACCCAGTACTTC. It codes for CASSGNRGETQYF.

The chain recombines TRBV7-9 with TRBJ1-1; 7 nucleotides align to TRBD1. Unmatched junction bases numbered 4, after V lost 6 bases and J lost 6 bases. CDR3 length: 12 amino acids. Per germline, CDR1 SEHNR and CDR2 FQNEAQ (reference sequence). The DNA for the CDR3 is TGTGCCAGCAGTAGGGACAGAGCTGAAGCTTTCTTT. Amino acids: CASSRDRAEAFF.

This chain uses TRBV5-6 with TRBJ2-1; unclear D gene. CDR1 and CDR2 from the germline V gene are SGHDT and YYEEEE. V was clipped by 0 bases and J by 3 bases, with 7 bases between them. The CDR3 spans 14 residues. CDR3 protein: CASSLDVFYNEQFF. The CDR3 DNA sequence: TGTGCCAGCAGCTTGGATGTCTTCTACAATGAGCAGTTCTTC.

J is TRBJ1-1 and V is TRBV28; D is ambiguous. Per germline, CDR1 MDHEN and CDR2 SYDVKM. Trimming pared 3 bases from V and 0 bases from J, leaving 8 bases between. CDR3 length equals 14 residues. The CDR3 DNA is TGTGCCAGCAGTTTCCACAATATGAACACTGAAGCTTTCTTT. It codes for CASSFHNMNTEAFF. Looking up the rest from reference TRBV28 and TRBJ1-1 gives the full variable domain: DVKVTQSSRYLVKRTGEKVFLECVQDMDHENMFWYRQDPGLGLRLIYFSYDVKMKEKGDIPEGYSVSREKKERFSLILESASTNQTSMYLCASSFHNMNTEAFFGQGTRLTVV.

The chain employs TRBV5-1 and TRBJ2-6; tentative D call: TRBD1 (6 bases). Per germline, CDR1 SGHRS and CDR2 YFSETQ. The CDR3 is 16 amino acids. The germline V and J ends were trimmed by 4 bases and 0 bases, with 11 bases remaining between them. The CDR3 loop is CASSPGQYSGANVLTF. CDR3 in DNA: TGCGCCAGCAGCCCCGGACAGTACTCTGGGGCCAACGTCCTGACTTTC. The full variable domain, rest sourced from reference TRBV5-1 and TRBJ2-6, is KAGVTQTPRYLIKTRGQQVTLSCSPISGHRSVSWYQQTPGQGLQFLFEYFSETQRNKGNFPGRFSGRQFSNSRSEMNVSTLELGDSALYLCASSPGQYSGANVLTFGAGSRLTVL.

This chain joins TRBV7-3 and TRBJ2-3; unclear D gene. Germline CDR1 SGHTA, CDR2 FQGTGA. The CDR3 spans 15 residues. Trimming stripped 1 base from V and 1 base from J, with 9 bases between. CDR3 protein: CASSLIGGGTDTQYF. DNA of the CDR3: TGTGCCAGCAGCTTAATAGGCGGAGGCACAGATACGCAGTATTTT.

The rearrangement links TRBV11-3 to TRBJ2-2; TRBD2 matches at 7 bases. V gave up 0 bases and J gave up 4 bases; unmatched junction bases: 5. This CDR3 region has 16 residues. In germline, CDR1 is SGHNT, CDR2 YENEEA. The CDR3: CASSLDLWTSTGELFF. The DNA of the CDR3 is TGTGCCAGCAGCTTAGATCTCTGGACTAGCACCGGGGAGCTGTTTTTT.

V gene TRBV7-2 combines with J gene TRBJ2-7, with 14 bases aligning to TRBD2. Germline V gives CDR1 SGHTA, CDR2 FQGNSA. V shed 1 base, J shed 2 bases, and the junction held 7 bases outside the gene matches. This CDR3 is built from 18 residues. For the CDR3, the DNA is TGTGCCAGCAGCTTAGGACTAGCGGGAGGGCCTAGTACCTACGAGCAGTACTTC. It translates to CASSLGLAGGPSTYEQYF.

V is TRBV6-1 and J is TRBJ1-2; D is perhaps TRBD1 (6 bases). V lost 4 bases and J lost 8, with 17 bases in between. This CDR3 spans 14 amino acids. CDR1 is MNHNS, CDR2 SASEGT, per germline. CDR3 loop: CASSVQGSYGGYTF. CDR3 bases: TGTGCCAGCAGTGTACAGGGTTCTTATGGAGGCTACACCTTC.

CDR3 nucleotides: TGTGCCAGCAGTATGACAGCGACCATGAACACTGAAGCTTTCTTT. Its protein product is CASSMTATMNTEAFF. V is TRBV27 and J is TRBJ1-1, with a tentative D call TRBD1 (5 bases). CDR1 is MNHEY and CDR2 is SMNVEV in the germline V gene (reference sequence). The CDR3 loop spans 15 amino acids. The germline V and J ends were trimmed by 5 bases and 0 bases, with 13 bases remaining between them.